A single sample is the source of the 6 T cell receptor beta chains below, sequenced in a study of human versus mouse CDR3 diversity and MHC coevolution. The assay was immunoSEQ multiplex PCR, and TCRdb's table has in-frame clones only and misses some. The table lists 60,000 to 95,000 clones, just under 95% of them singletons, with approximately 0.15% in the top ten. Sequenced sample: naive CD4+ T cells from blood. Indicated subset: CD45RO-negative CD62L-positive naive CD4 T cells. Every receptor here comes from a person between 30 and 69 years old in good health.

This clone was picked up one time. The V and J genes are TRBV9 and TRBJ1-2; 9 bases match TRBD1. This CDR3 spans 12 amino acids. Germline V gene data show CDR1 as SGDLS and CDR2 as YYNGEE. After removal of 2 bases from V and 8 bases from J, the junction contained 1 base not matched to a gene. The CDR3 region has the DNA TGTGCCAGCAGCGTGACAGGGGGAGGCTACACCTTC. Amino acid sequence: CASSVTGGGYTF. Full variable domain (rest looked up from reference TRBV9 and TRBJ1-2): DSGVTQTPKHLITATGQRVTLRCSPRSGDLSVYWYQQSLDQGLQFLIQYYNGEERAKGNILERFSAQQFPDLHSELNLSSLELGDSALYFCASSVTGGGYTFGSGTRLTVV.

The rearrangement uses TRBV28 and TRBJ2-1, with D possibly matching TRBD1 (5 bases). The germline V gene encodes CDR1 MDHEN and CDR2 SYDVKM. The CDR3 length is 12 residues. With 2 bases removed from V and 9 bases from J, the gap between germline ends came to 8 bases. The CDR3 nucleotides are TGTGCCAGCAGTTTAAGCCAGGGTGAGCAGTTCTTC. It is translated as CASSLSQGEQFF. The whole variable domain, filled in from reference TRBV28 and TRBJ2-1, reads DVKVTQSSRYLVKRTGEKVFLECVQDMDHENMFWYRQDPGLGLRLIYFSYDVKMKEKGDIPEGYSVSREKKERFSLILESASTNQTSMYLCASSLSQGEQFFGPGTRLTVL.

The chain employs TRBV5-8 and TRBJ2-3; TRBD2 is a possible D gene (6 bases). The V end was cut by 0 bases, the J end by 2 bases, with 10 bases between. The CDR3 covers 15 residues. Germline loops: CDR1 SGHTS, CDR2 YDEGEE. Written as DNA, the CDR3 is TGTGCCAGCAGCTTGGTCCTAGCGTACACAGATACGCAGTATTTT. Amino acids: CASSLVLAYTDTQYF.

Only one count was recorded for this clone. The rearrangement links TRBV4-1 to TRBJ2-7; perhaps TRBD1 as D (5 bases). Germline V lookup: CDR1 MGHRA, CDR2 YSYEKL. V was clipped by 3 bases and J by 4 bases, with 13 bases between them. The CDR3 extends over 14 amino acids. CDR3: CASSHQGAGYEQYF. CDR3 DNA sequence: TGCGCCAGCAGCCATCAAGGGGCAGGGTACGAGCAGTACTTC.

This clone was recorded once. J is TRBJ2-3 and V is TRBV2; perhaps TRBD2 as D (6 bases). Deletions cut 7 bases from V and 5 bases from J, with 19 bases between. Germline V lookup: CDR1 SNHLY, CDR2 FYNNEI. The CDR3 has 15 residues. The CDR3 nucleotides read TGTGCCAGCAAGCTCAGCTTGCGGGAACAAGATACGCAGTATTTT. It specifies CASKLSLREQDTQYF.

The J gene is TRBJ1-3, the V gene TRBV23-1; TRBD1 matches 11 bases. TRBV23-1 is assigned to the ORF class and has an uncertain function. The junction had 5 bases not matched to a gene; V was cut back by 4 bases and J by 3 bases. CDR3 size: 16 residues. CDR3 bases: TGCGCCAGCAGTCCGGGACAGGGGGTCGATGGAAACACCATATATTTT. It is translated as CASSPGQGVDGNTIYF.